Below, 21 T cell receptor beta chains from the same sample are listed, as sequenced in a study of T cells after yellow fever vaccination. In TCRdb, the 5' RACE reads were re-called with MiXCR into one record per CDR3 protein. This sample has 150,000 to 200,000 distinct CDR3 sequences, with 9.5% to 12% found just once. Sequencing used CD8+ T cells sorted from PBMCs, obtained 15 days after the yellow fever booster vaccination. These receptors came from a man younger than 30 who received the YFV17D yellow fever vaccine.

CDR3 nucleotide sequence: TGTGCCAGCACCGGAGAGGACACTGAAGCTTTCTTT. Translation: CASTGEDTEAFF. The rearrangement uses TRBV3-1 and TRBJ1-1; D is uncertain. The CDR3 is made up of 12 amino acids. The germline V gene encodes CDR1 LGHDT and CDR2 YNNKEL (reference sequence). V lost 7 bases to trimming and J lost 3 bases, with 9 bases between them.

This clonotype was detected only a few times. V is TRBV6-2 or TRBV6-3 and J is TRBJ1-5, with no clear D. This CDR3 has 12 amino acids. The germline V gene has CDR1 MNHEY and CDR2 SVGEGT. Trimming shortened V by 3 bases and J by 7 bases, and 7 bases separated the two germline ends. The CDR3 sequence: CASSYAAQPQHF. CDR3 sequence (DNA): TGTGCCAGCAGTTATGCTGCCCAGCCCCAGCATTTT.

To note about this clonotype: An end of the junction differs from the germline gene, which may be a read error. The rearrangement uses TRBV9 and TRBJ2-1; D remains unclear. This CDR3 has 10 amino acids. Germline loops: CDR1 SGDLS, CDR2 YYNGEE. CDR3 coding DNA: TGTGCCAGCGCCAGACTCCCTAAGCTCTTC. Translated, it gives CASARLPKLF.

The V call is TRBV4-3, the J call TRBJ2-5; D is unclear. Deletions cut 0 bases from V and 4 bases from J, with 9 bases between. This CDR3 has 14 amino acids. Germline CDR1 LGHNA, CDR2 YSLEER. DNA of the CDR3: TGCGCCAGCAGCCAAGATGGGGTGTCAGAGACCCAGTACTTC. Translated, it gives CASSQDGVSETQYF.

J is TRBJ2-1 and V is TRBV7-3; 14 bases match TRBD2. The J segment lost 1 base and the V segment lost 5 bases, leaving 10 bases of the junction unmatched. CDR1 is SGHTA and CDR2 is FQGTGA in the germline V gene. This CDR3 has 19 residues. CDR3: CASSPSGLAGGLSYNEQFF. The CDR3 DNA reads as TGTGCCAGCAGCCCCTCTGGACTAGCGGGGGGACTATCCTACAATGAGCAGTTCTTC. Using reference TRBV7-3 and TRBJ2-1 for the parts outside the CDR3, the full variable domain is GAGVSQTPSNKVTEKGKYVELRCDPISGHTALYWYRQSLGQGPEFLIYFQGTGAADDSGLPNDRFFAVRPEGSVSTLKIQRTERGDSAVYLCASSPSGLAGGLSYNEQFFGPGTRLTVL.

There are many counts of this clonotype. The rearrangement joins TRBV6-4 to TRBJ2-3; D gene ambiguous. The V gene's germline CDR1 is MRHNA and CDR2 SNTAGT. This CDR3 is 13 amino acids long. V was trimmed by 4 bases and J by 3 bases, leaving 8 bases between them. CDR3 region: CASSGNPTDTQYF. As DNA, the CDR3 is TGTGCCAGCAGTGGGAACCCAACAGATACGCAGTATTTT.

This clonotype has more than one count but fewer than ten. This may stem from a read error, because a much larger clone lies one nucleotide away. The chain is built from TRBV12-3 or TRBV12-4 and TRBJ2-1; TRBD2 aligns across 12 bases. There are 15 residues in the CDR3. With 7 bases clipped from V and 3 bases from J, the junction kept 4 bases outside the gene matches. CDR3 region: CASNPTSGGYNEQFF. CDR3 DNA: TGTGCCAGCAACCCGACTAGCGGGGGCTACAATGAGCAGTTCTTC.

V is TRBV3-1 and J is TRBJ2-1, with 10 bases fitting TRBD2. V trimming: 5 bases; J trimming: 3 bases; junction bases outside the gene matches: 13. The CDR3 length is 18 residues. Germline V gene lookup returns CDR1 LGHDT and CDR2 YNNKEL (reference sequence). CDR3 sequence: CASSKGASGGDFYNEQFF. The CDR3 DNA sequence: TGTGCCAGCAGCAAAGGGGCTAGCGGGGGAGATTTCTACAATGAGCAGTTCTTC.

This chain uses TRBV6-2 or TRBV6-3 with TRBJ2-5, with 12 bases that match TRBD2. This CDR3 spans 16 amino acids. CDR1 is MNHEY, CDR2 SVGEGT, per germline. Germline trimming cut 4 bases from V and 5 bases from J; bases unmatched to any gene: 8. The chain's CDR3 is CASSSYRLAGVETQYF. The CDR3 DNA follows: TGTGCCAGCAGTTCCTATCGACTAGCGGGGGTGGAGACCCAGTACTTC.

The chain recombines TRBV11-2 with TRBJ1-2; D is undetermined. V was cut by 0 bases and J by 0 bases, with 8 bases left in between. The CDR3 totals 15 residues. The germline CDR1 and CDR2 sequences are SGHAT and FQNNGV. The CDR3 loop is CASSLDPLANYGYTF. CDR3 DNA: TGTGCCAGCAGCTTAGATCCCCTAGCTAACTATGGCTACACCTTC.

The chain carries TRBV7-9 and TRBJ1-1, with 7 bases identical to TRBD1. Germline CDR1 is SEHNR and CDR2 is FQNEAQ (reference sequence). The CDR3 extends over 16 amino acids. V was pared by 4 bases and J by 1 base, with 9 bases of the junction left unmatched. The CDR3 spells CASSSRTGQRNTEAFF. The CDR3 DNA reads TGTGCCAGCAGCTCGAGGACAGGCCAGAGGAACACTGAAGCTTTCTTT.

The chain couples TRBV6-6 to TRBJ1-3, with 7 bases that match TRBD1. The CDR3 runs 15 residues. V dropped 2 bases and J dropped 4; count of bases not matched to a gene: 5. The germline CDR1 and CDR2 sequences are MNHNY and SVGAGI (reference sequence). The CDR3 here is CASSYLQGPGNTIYF. CDR3 DNA: TGTGCCAGCAGTTACCTACAGGGGCCCGGAAACACCATATATTTT.

This clonotype was counted between two and nine times. J is TRBJ2-1 and V is TRBV27; 7 nucleotides agree with TRBD2. The V gene end was trimmed by 1 base and the J gene end by 1 base; junction bases not matched to a gene: 13. Germline-derived CDR1 and CDR2 are MNHEY and SMNVEV (reference sequence). The CDR3 spans 19 residues. CDR3 coding DNA: TGTGCCAGCAGTTTATTCCCCTACGGGGAGCGGGGATCCTACAATGAGCAGTTCTTC. The encoded protein is CASSLFPYGERGSYNEQFF.

This clonotype was picked up one time. The CDR3 here is CASSQGNRENTEAFF. The CDR3 DNA reads as TGCGCCAGCAGCCAGGGGAACAGGGAAAACACTGAAGCTTTCTTT. The chain has TRBV4-1 and TRBJ1-1, with D possibly being TRBD1 (6 bases). Germline CDR1 is MGHRA and CDR2 is YSYEKL. The germline V and J ends were trimmed by 3 bases and 2 bases, with 13 bases remaining between them. This CDR3 has 15 residues.

This rearrangement joins TRBV11-2 to TRBJ2-2; 7 bases match TRBD2. The trim removed 9 bases at V and 3 bases at J, leaving 16 bases unmatched. The length of the CDR3 is 17 residues. CDR1 and CDR2 from the germline V gene are SGHAT and FQNNGV. CDR3 sequence: CASSGRGASGDTGELFF. The CDR3 bases are TGTGCCAGTAGCGGTCGAGGGGCTAGCGGAGACACCGGGGAGCTGTTTTTT.

This clonotype was found a few times. The gene calls are TRBV5-1 and TRBJ2-4, with D unresolved. Germline assignment: CDR1 SGHRS and CDR2 YFSETQ. Trimming cost V 1 base and J 2 bases, with 16 bases left between them. The CDR3 is 17 amino acids. The CDR3 nucleotides read TGCGCCAGCAGCTTGTCCGTCCACCCGCCGCCCAAAAACATTCAGTACTTC. It yields the protein CASSLSVHPPPKNIQYF.

This chain uses TRBV4-1 with TRBJ1-1; no definite D call. The length of the CDR3 is 15 residues. Per the germline V gene, CDR1 is MGHRA and CDR2 is YSYEKL. V gave up 7 bases and J gave up 1 base, with 16 bases separating them. CDR3 residues: CASTPLATGNTEAFF. The CDR3 coding sequence is TGCGCCAGCACGCCGTTAGCGACGGGGAACACTGAAGCTTTCTTT.

The chain has TRBV27 and TRBJ2-3; D perhaps matches TRBD1 (6 bases). Germline CDR1 and CDR2: MNHEY and SMNVEV (reference sequence). The CDR3 length is 15 residues. The V gene lost 4 bases and the J gene lost 1 base, with 12 bases spanning the gap. The CDR3 DNA reads TGTGCCAGCAGTTCCGAGACAGGACGCACAGATACGCAGTATTTT. Amino acid sequence: CASSSETGRTDTQYF.

The chain is built from TRBV20-1 and TRBJ2-5; tentatively, D is TRBD1 (5 bases). The germline CDR1 and CDR2 sequences are DFQATT and SNEGSKA (reference sequence). The CDR3 sequence is 14 residues long. V lost 3 bases and J 3 bases, leaving 14 bases between the germline ends. The DNA of the CDR3 is TGCAGTGCTAGGCGCAGGGCGACGGAAGAGACCCAGTACTTC. It is translated as CSARRRATEETQYF.

This sequence joins TRBV4-1 and TRBJ1-6, with TRBD1 identical over 8 bases. The CDR3 loop spans 17 amino acids. Germline loops: CDR1 MGHRA, CDR2 YSYEKL. V lost 1 base to trimming and J lost 0 bases; unmatched junction nucleotides: 2. The CDR3 region has the DNA TGCGCCAGCAGCCAAGGAGGACAGGGCTCCTATAATTCACCCCTCCACTTT. Translating gives CASSQGGQGSYNSPLHF.

The genes are TRBV20-1 and TRBJ2-2, with 8 bases that match TRBD2. The CDR3 consists of 14 residues. V was pared by 6 bases and J by 5 bases, with 8 bases of the junction left unmatched. The germline CDR1 and CDR2 sequences are DFQATT and SNEGSKA (reference sequence). The CDR3 region is CSAQRLALTGELFF. In DNA, the CDR3 is TGCAGTGCGCAAAGACTAGCGTTGACCGGGGAGCTGTTTTTT.